The 15 T cell receptor beta chains reported below all come from one sample, sequenced in a study of spatial heterogeneity in lung cancer. The study's findings and limits: Mutation counts in tumors were tracked by counts of expanded intratumoral alpha and beta TCRs.

This sample's time point: sample taken at primary tumor resection. Their antigens are not known. TCRdb itself ran the 5' RACE reads through MiXCR, one entry per CDR3 protein. The sample yields about 100,000 distinct CDR3 sequences, 4.4% seen once. The sequencing used lung tumor tissue, collected at surgery. These TCRs come from a male donor with early-stage non-small cell lung cancer.

V and J are TRBV13 and TRBJ1-1; 8 nucleotides agree with TRBD1. In germline, CDR1 is PRHDT, CDR2 FYEKMQ (reference sequence). CDR3 length: 13 residues. With V trimmed by 6 bases and J by 10 bases, 10 bases remained unmatched. This CDR3 reads CASRSGQGGGAFF. The CDR3 DNA is TGTGCCAGCAGAAGCGGACAGGGCGGGGGAGCTTTCTTT. Drawing the rest from reference TRBV13 and TRBJ1-1, the complete variable domain is AAGVIQSPRHLIKEKRETATLKCYPIPRHDTVYWYQQGPGQDPQFLISFYEKMQSDKGSIPDRFSAQQFSDYHSELNMSSLELGDSALYFCASRSGQGGGAFFGQGTRLTVV.

This clonotype showed up many times. The chain links TRBV14 to TRBJ2-1; 13 bases align to TRBD2. This CDR3 is 16 amino acids long. V dropped 5 bases and J dropped 2; count of bases not matched to a gene: 3. The germline V gene encodes CDR1 SGHDN and CDR2 FVKESK. CDR3 sequence reads: CASSLLAGGAYNEQFF. For the CDR3, the DNA is TGTGCCAGCAGCTTACTAGCGGGGGGGGCCTACAATGAGCAGTTCTTC.

This clonotype was recorded many times. The chain links TRBV7-9 to TRBJ2-5; 7 bases agree with TRBD1. Germline V gene lookup returns CDR1 SEHNR and CDR2 FQNEAQ (reference sequence). The CDR3 totals 14 residues. With 4 bases clipped from V and 4 bases from J, the junction kept 6 bases outside the gene matches. The CDR3 DNA sequence: TGTGCCAGCAGCTCCAGGACAGGTGGAGAGACCCAGTACTTC. This translates into CASSSRTGGETQYF.

This clonotype was seen at least ten times. The chain carries TRBV29-1 and TRBJ2-1; 12 positions match TRBD2. The CDR3 length is 16 residues. CDR1 is SQVTM and CDR2 is ANQGSEA in the germline V gene. The V gene end was trimmed by 4 bases and the J gene end by 5 bases; junction bases not matched to a gene: 9. CDR3 in amino acids: CSVVSPLAGGHNEQFF. As DNA, the CDR3 is TGCAGCGTTGTGTCCCCACTAGCGGGAGGCCACAATGAGCAGTTCTTC.

This clonotype was observed at least ten times. The gene calls are TRBV24-1 and TRBJ2-1; a possible D gene is TRBD1 (5 bases). Germline loops: CDR1 KGHDR, CDR2 SFDVKD. The CDR3 spans 13 residues. With 5 bases removed from V and 4 bases from J, the gap between germline ends came to 8 bases. CDR3 coding DNA: TGTGCCACCAGTGGACAGAGGTACAATGAGCAGTTCTTC. Amino acids: CATSGQRYNEQFF.

In its sample, this clonotype was seen many times. The gene calls are TRBV2 and TRBJ2-2, with D possibly matching TRBD1 (5 bases). The V gene's germline CDR1 is SNHLY and CDR2 FYNNEI. The V and J ends lost 5 bases and 0 bases respectively, with 10 bases between them. CDR3 length: 15 residues. The CDR3 DNA reads TGTGCCAGCAGTATAGACAGTCCGAACACCGGGGAGCTGTTTTTT. Its translation is CASSIDSPNTGELFF.

This clonotype was seen at least ten times. The genes are TRBV5-1 and TRBJ1-1; D gene ambiguous. V gave up 5 bases and J gave up 1 base, with 18 bases separating them. Germline CDR1 is SGHRS and CDR2 is YFSETQ. The CDR3 length is 16 residues. In DNA form, the CDR3 reads TGCGCCAGCAGTCGGTCCGCTAATGAGCCGAACACTGAAGCTTTCTTT. Protein product: CASSRSANEPNTEAFF. The whole variable domain, remainder taken from reference TRBV5-1 and TRBJ1-1, is KAGVTQTPRYLIKTRGQQVTLSCSPISGHRSVSWYQQTPGQGLQFLFEYFSETQRNKGNFPGRFSGRQFSNSRSEMNVSTLELGDSALYLCASSRSANEPNTEAFFGQGTRLTVV.

This clonotype was detected only a few times. This rearrangement joins TRBV20-1 to TRBJ2-7; 10 bases are shared with TRBD1. The trim removed 6 bases at V and 6 bases at J, leaving 8 bases unmatched. The CDR3 has 13 amino acids. The germline gives CDR1 DFQATT, CDR2 SNEGSKA (reference sequence). The CDR3 here is CSAQTGGASEQYF. The CDR3 nucleotides read TGCAGTGCCCAGACAGGGGGCGCTTCCGAGCAGTACTTC.

Note on this clonotype: Just one base apart from a much larger clone, this may be a read error. The chain combines TRBV28 with TRBJ2-3; unclear D gene. There are 11 residues in the CDR3. In germline, CDR1 is MDHEN, CDR2 SYDVKM. The CDR3 nucleotides are TGTACCAGCGCAGTAACAGATACGCAGTATTTT. Translated, it gives CTSAVTDTQYF.

The chain uses TRBV6-6 and TRBJ2-5, with D possibly TRBD2 on 5 matching bases. V was cut by 2 bases and J by 0 bases, with 10 bases left in between. Germline V gene sequence: CDR1 MNHNY, CDR2 SVGAGI (reference sequence). The length of the CDR3 is 15 residues. The CDR3 coding sequence is TGTGCCAGCAGTTACGGCCAGGACTACCAAGAGACCCAGTACTTC. Translation: CASSYGQDYQETQYF.

This clonotype has a handful of counts. The J gene is TRBJ1-1, the V gene TRBV29-1; tentative D call: TRBD1 (6 bases). Germline values: CDR1 SQVTM, CDR2 ANQGSEA. Deletions cut 2 bases from V and 4 bases from J, with 14 bases between. CDR3 length: 14 amino acids. CDR3 sequence reads: CSVERIGGTTEAFF. The CDR3, as DNA: TGCAGCGTTGAAAGAATAGGGGGGACCACTGAAGCTTTCTTT.

The sample holds many counts of this clonotype. The chain employs TRBV6-5 and TRBJ1-1; D remains ambiguous. CDR1 is MNHEY, CDR2 SVGAGI, per germline. The CDR3 totals 13 residues. The V end lost 0 bases, the J end lost 4 bases, and 6 bases lay between the germline ends. The CDR3 protein is CASSYSMRTEAFF. In nucleotides, the CDR3 is TGTGCCAGCAGTTACTCGATGCGCACTGAAGCTTTCTTT.

This clonotype was picked up many times. The CDR3 here is CASSPGFSGANVLTF. The CDR3 bases are TGTGCCAGCAGCCCAGGGTTCTCTGGGGCCAACGTCCTGACTTTC. The V and J genes are TRBV7-6 and TRBJ2-6; a possible D gene is TRBD1 (5 bases). The V and J ends lost 5 bases and 0 bases respectively, with 8 bases between them. Looked up from germline, CDR1 is SGHVS and CDR2 is FNYEAQ. The CDR3 covers 15 residues.

This clonotype was seen ten or more times. The chain links TRBV20-1 to TRBJ2-7, with 7 bases identical to TRBD2. J gave up 1 base and V 6 bases, and 9 bases lay outside the gene matches. The germline V gene encodes CDR1 DFQATT and CDR2 SNEGSKA (reference sequence). This CDR3 comprises 14 residues. As DNA, the CDR3 is TGCAGTGCCCGCCAACTAGCGTTATCCTACGAGCAGTACTTC. As protein: CSARQLALSYEQYF.

The table lists this clonotype with many counts. The V and J genes are TRBV7-8 and TRBJ2-7; D uncertain. CDR1 and CDR2 from the germline V gene are SGHVS and FQNEAQ. The CDR3 sequence is 14 residues long. V lost 2 bases, J lost 0 bases, and 8 bases lay in between. The CDR3 DNA sequence: TGTGCCAGCAGCTTATTGGTCGACTCCTACGAGCAGTACTTC. Its protein is CASSLLVDSYEQYF.